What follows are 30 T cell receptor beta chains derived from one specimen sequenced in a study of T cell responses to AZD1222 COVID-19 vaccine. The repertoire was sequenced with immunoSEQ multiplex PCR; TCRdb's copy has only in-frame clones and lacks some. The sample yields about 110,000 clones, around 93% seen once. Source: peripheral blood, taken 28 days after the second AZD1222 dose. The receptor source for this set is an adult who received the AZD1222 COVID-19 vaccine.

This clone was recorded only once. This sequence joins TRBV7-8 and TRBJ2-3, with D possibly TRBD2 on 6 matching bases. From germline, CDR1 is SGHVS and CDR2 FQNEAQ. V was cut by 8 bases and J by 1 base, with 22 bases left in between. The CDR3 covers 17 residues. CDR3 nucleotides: TGTGCCAGCGCTTTACTAGCTCCCCCAACACGCACAGATACGCAGTATTTT. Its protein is CASALLAPPTRTDTQYF.

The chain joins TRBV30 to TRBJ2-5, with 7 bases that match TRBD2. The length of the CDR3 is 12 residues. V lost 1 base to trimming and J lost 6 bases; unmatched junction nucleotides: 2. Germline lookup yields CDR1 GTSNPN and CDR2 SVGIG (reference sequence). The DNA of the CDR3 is TGTGCCTGGAGTGGACTAGCAAAGACCCAGTACTTC. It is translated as CAWSGLAKTQYF.

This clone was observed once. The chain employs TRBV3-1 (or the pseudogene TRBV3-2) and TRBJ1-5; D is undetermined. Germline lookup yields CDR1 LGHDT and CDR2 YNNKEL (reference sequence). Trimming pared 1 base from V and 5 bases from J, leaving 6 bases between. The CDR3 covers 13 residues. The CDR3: CASSQVRDQPQHF. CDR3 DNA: TGTGCCAGCAGCCAAGTTCGGGATCAGCCCCAGCATTTT.

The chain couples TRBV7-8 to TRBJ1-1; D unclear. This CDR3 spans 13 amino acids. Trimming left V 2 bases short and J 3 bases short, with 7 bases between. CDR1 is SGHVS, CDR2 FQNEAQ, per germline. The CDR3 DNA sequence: TGTGCCAGCAGCTTAATTCAGGACACTGAAGCTTTCTTT. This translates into CASSLIQDTEAFF.

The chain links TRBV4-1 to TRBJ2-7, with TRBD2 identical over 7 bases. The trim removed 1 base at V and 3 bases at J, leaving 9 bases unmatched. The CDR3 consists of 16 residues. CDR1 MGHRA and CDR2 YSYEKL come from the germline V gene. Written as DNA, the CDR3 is TGCGCCAGCAGCCAAGGGCCGTCTAGCGGACTCTACGAGCAGTACTTC. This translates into CASSQGPSSGLYEQYF.

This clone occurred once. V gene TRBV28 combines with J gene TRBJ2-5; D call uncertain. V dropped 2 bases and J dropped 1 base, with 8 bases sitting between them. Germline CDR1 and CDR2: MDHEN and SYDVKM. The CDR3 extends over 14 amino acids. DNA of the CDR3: TGTGCCAGCAGTTTAGGTGGAACCCAAGAGACCCAGTACTTC. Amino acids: CASSLGGTQETQYF.

The CDR3 region has the DNA TGTGCCAGCAGCCCTAGCCGGGGGGCGAGGCAGCCCCAGCATTTT. This sequence encodes CASSPSRGARQPQHF. V is TRBV7-9 and J is TRBJ1-5, with a tentative D call TRBD1 (6 bases). This CDR3 region has 15 residues. Trimming cost V 5 bases and J 7 bases, with 18 bases left between them. CDR1 is SEHNR and CDR2 is FQNEAQ in the germline V gene (reference sequence).

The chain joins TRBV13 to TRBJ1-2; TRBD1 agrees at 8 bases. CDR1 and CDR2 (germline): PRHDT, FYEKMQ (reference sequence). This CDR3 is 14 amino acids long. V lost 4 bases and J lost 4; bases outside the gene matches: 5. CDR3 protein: CASSSWTGIYGYTF. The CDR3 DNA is TGTGCCAGCAGCTCCTGGACAGGGATCTATGGCTACACCTTC.

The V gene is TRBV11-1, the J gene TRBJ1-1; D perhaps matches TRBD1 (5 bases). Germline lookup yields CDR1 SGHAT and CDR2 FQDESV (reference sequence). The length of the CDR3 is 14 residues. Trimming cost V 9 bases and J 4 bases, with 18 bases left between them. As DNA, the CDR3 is TGTGCCAGTAGGGGCCGGACCCAGGGCACTGAAGCTTTCTTT. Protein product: CASRGRTQGTEAFF.

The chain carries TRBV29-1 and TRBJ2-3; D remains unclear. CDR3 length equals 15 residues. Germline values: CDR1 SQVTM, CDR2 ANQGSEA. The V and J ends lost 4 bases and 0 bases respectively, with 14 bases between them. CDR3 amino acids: CSVGYAAPSTDTQYF. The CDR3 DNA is TGCAGCGTTGGATATGCGGCACCAAGCACAGATACGCAGTATTTT.

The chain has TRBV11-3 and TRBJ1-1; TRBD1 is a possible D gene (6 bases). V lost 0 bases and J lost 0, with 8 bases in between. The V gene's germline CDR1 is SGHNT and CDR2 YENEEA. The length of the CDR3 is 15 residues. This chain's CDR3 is CASSLDGQMNTEAFF. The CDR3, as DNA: TGTGCCAGCAGCTTAGATGGACAGATGAACACTGAAGCTTTCTTT.

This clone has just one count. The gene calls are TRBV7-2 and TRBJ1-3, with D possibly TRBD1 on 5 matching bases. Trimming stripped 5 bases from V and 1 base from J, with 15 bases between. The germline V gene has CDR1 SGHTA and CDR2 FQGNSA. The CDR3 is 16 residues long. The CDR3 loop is CASSLKTATSGNTIYF. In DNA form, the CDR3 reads TGTGCCAGCAGCCTGAAGACAGCCACATCTGGAAACACCATATATTTT. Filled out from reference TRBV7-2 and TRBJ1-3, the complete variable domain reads GAGVSQSPSNKVTEKGKDVELRCDPISGHTALYWYRQSLGQGLEFLIYFQGNSAPDKSGLPSDRFSAERTGGSVSTLTIQRTQQEDSAVYLCASSLKTATSGNTIYFGEGSWLTVV.

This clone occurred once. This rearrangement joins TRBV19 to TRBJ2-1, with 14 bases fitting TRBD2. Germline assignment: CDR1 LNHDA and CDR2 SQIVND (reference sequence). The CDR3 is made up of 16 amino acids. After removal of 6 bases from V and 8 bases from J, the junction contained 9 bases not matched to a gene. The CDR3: CASRLGPGLAGDEQFF. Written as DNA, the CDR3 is TGTGCCAGTAGACTGGGCCCGGGACTAGCGGGGGATGAGCAGTTCTTC. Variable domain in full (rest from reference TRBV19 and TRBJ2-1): DGGITQSPKYLFRKEGQNVTLSCEQNLNHDAMYWYRQDPGQGLRLIYYSQIVNDFQKGDIAEGYSVSREKKESFPLTVTSAQKNPTAFYLCASRLGPGLAGDEQFFGPGTRLTVL.

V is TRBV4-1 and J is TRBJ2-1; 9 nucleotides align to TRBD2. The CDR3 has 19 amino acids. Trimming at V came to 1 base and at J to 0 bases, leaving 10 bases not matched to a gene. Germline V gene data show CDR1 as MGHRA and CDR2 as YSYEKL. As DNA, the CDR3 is TGCGCCAGCAGCCAAGGGCCCCGAGCGGGGGGTAACTCCTACAATGAGCAGTTCTTC. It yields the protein CASSQGPRAGGNSYNEQFF.

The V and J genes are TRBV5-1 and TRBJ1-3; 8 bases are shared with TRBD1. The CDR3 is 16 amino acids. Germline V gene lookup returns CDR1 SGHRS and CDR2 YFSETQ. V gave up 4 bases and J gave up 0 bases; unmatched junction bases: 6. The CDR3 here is CASSQGGTGSGNTIYF. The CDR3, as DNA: TGCGCCAGCAGCCAAGGAGGGACAGGCTCTGGAAACACCATATATTTT.

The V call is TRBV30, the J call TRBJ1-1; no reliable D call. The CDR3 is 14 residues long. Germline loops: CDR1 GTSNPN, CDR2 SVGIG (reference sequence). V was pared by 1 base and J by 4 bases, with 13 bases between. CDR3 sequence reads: CAWSDPGSFTEAFF. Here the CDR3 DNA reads TGTGCCTGGAGTGATCCGGGATCGTTCACTGAAGCTTTCTTT. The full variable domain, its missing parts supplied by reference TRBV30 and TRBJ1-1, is SQTIHQWPATLVQPVGSPLSLECTVEGTSNPNLYWYRQAAGRGLQLLFYSVGIGQISSEVPQNLSASRPQDRQFILSSKKLLLSDSGFYLCAWSDPGSFTEAFFGQGTRLTVV.

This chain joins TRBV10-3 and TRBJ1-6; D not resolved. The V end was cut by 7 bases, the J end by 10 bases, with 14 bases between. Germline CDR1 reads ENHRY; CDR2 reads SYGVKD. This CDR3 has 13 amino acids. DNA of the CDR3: TGTGCCATCACAGACAATTTTGTGTCACCCCTCCACTTT. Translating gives CAITDNFVSPLHF.

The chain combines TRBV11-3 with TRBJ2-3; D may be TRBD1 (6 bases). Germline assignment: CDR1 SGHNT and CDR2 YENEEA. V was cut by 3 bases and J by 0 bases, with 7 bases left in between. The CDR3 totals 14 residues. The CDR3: CASSLDRSTDTQYF. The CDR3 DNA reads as TGTGCCAGCAGCTTGGACAGAAGCACAGATACGCAGTATTTT.

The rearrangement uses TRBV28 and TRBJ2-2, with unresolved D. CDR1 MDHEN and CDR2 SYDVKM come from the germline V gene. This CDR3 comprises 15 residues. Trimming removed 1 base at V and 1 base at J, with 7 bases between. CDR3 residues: CASSLYSLNTGELFF. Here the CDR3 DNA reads TGTGCCAGCAGTTTATACAGCCTGAACACCGGGGAGCTGTTTTTT. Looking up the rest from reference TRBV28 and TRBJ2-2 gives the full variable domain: DVKVTQSSRYLVKRTGEKVFLECVQDMDHENMFWYRQDPGLGLRLIYFSYDVKMKEKGDIPEGYSVSREKKERFSLILESASTNQTSMYLCASSLYSLNTGELFFGEGSRLTVL.

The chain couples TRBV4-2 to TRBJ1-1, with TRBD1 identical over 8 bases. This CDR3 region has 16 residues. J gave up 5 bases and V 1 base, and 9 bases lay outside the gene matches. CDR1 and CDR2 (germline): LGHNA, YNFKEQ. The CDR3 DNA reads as TGTGCCAGCAGCCAAGTAAGAGGACAGGGTAGAACTGAAGCTTTCTTT. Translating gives CASSQVRGQGRTEAFF.

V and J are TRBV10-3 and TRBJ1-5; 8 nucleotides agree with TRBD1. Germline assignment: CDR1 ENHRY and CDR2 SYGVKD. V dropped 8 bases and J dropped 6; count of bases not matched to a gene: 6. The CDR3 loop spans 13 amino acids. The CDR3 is CAIGQGNGQPQHF. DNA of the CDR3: TGTGCCATCGGACAGGGAAATGGTCAGCCCCAGCATTTT.

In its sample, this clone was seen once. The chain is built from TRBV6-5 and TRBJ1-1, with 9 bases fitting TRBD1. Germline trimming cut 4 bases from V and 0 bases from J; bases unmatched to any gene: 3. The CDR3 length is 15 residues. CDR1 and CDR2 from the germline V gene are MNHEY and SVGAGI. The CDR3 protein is CASSSTGGLNTEAFF. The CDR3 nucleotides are TGTGCCAGCAGTTCGACAGGGGGTTTGAACACTGAAGCTTTCTTT.

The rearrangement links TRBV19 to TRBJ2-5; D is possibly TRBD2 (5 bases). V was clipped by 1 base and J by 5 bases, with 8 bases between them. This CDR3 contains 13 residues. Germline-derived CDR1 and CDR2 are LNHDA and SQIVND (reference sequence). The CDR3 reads CASSIAGMETQYF. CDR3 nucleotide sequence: TGTGCCAGTAGTATAGCGGGGATGGAGACCCAGTACTTC. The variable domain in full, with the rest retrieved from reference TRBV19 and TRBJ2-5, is DGGITQSPKYLFRKEGQNVTLSCEQNLNHDAMYWYRQDPGQGLRLIYYSQIVNDFQKGDIAEGYSVSREKKESFPLTVTSAQKNPTAFYLCASSIAGMETQYFGPGTRLLVL.

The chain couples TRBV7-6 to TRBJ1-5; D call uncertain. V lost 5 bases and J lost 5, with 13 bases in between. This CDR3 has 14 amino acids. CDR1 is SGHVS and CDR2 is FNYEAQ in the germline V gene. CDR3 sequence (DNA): TGTGCCAGCAGCCAATCCCTCGGGGATCAGCCCCAGCATTTT. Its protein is CASSQSLGDQPQHF.

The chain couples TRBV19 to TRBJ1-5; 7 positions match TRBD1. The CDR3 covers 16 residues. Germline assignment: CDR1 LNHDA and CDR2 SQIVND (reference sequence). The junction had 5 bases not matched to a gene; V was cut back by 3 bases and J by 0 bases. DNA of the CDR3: TGTGCCAGTAGTATTGGGGCAGGGGGTAGCAATCAGCCCCAGCATTTT. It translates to CASSIGAGGSNQPQHF.

DNA for the CDR3: TGTGCCAGCAGCTCAACCGGGACAGGGCGAACCGGGGAGCTGTTTTTT. It yields the protein CASSSTGTGRTGELFF. The chain has TRBV7-3 and TRBJ2-2; 9 bases align to TRBD1. Per the germline V gene, CDR1 is SGHTA and CDR2 is FQGTGA. The CDR3 covers 16 residues. V was pared by 4 bases and J by 5 bases, with 8 bases of the junction left unmatched.

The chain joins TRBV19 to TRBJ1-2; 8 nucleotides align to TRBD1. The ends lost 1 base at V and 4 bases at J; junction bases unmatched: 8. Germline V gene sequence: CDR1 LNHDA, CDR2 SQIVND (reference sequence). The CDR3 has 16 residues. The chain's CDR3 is CASSIGGQGSSYGYTF. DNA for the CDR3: TGTGCCAGTAGTATAGGCGGACAGGGAAGTAGCTATGGCTACACCTTC.

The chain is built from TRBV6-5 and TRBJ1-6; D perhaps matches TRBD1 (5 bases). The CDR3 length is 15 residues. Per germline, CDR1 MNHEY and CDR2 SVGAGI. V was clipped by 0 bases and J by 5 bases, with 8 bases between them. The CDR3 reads CASSYSGGNNSPLHF. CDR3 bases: TGTGCCAGCAGTTACTCGGGGGGGAATAATTCACCCCTCCACTTT.

The CDR3 reads CASSPGQENNEQFF. In nucleotides, the CDR3 is TGTGCCAGCTCACCGGGGCAGGAGAACAATGAGCAGTTCTTC. The chain employs TRBV18 and TRBJ2-1; TRBD1 might be the D (5 bases). The V gene lost 3 bases and the J gene lost 5 bases, with 11 bases spanning the gap. This CDR3 has 14 residues. CDR1 and CDR2 (germline): KGHSH, LQKENI.

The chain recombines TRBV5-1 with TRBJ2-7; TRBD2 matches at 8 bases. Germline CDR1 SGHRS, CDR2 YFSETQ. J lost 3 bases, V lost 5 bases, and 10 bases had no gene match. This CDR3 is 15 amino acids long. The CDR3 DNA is TGCGCCAGCAGATCCCGGGAGGGGGGCCTCTACGAGCAGTACTTC. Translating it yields CASRSREGGLYEQYF.